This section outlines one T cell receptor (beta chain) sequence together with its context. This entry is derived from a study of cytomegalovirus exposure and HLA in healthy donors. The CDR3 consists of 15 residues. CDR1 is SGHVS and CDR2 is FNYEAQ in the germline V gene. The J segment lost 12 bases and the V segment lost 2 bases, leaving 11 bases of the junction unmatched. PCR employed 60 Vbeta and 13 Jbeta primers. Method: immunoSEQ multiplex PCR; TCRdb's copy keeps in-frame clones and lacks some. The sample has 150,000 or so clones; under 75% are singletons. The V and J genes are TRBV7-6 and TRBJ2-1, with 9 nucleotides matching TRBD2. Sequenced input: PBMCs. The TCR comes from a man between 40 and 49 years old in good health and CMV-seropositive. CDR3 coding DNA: TGTGCCAGCAGCTTAACATGGCAAGCGGGGGGCCCGCAGTTCTTC. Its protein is CASSLTWQAGGPQFF. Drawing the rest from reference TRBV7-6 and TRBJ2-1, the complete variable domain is GAGVSQSPRYKVTKRGQDVALRCDPISGHVSLYWYRQALGQGPEFLTYFNYEAQQDKSGLPNDRFSAERPEGSISTLTIQRTEQRDSAMYRCASSLTWQAGGPQFFGPGTRLTVL.